This T cell receptor (beta chain) comes out of a study of control samples from healthy donors and cancer patients. Produced via immunoSEQ multiplex PCR; TCRdb's table is partial and in-frame only. In the table there are over 150,000 clones, 80% to 95% of which are singletons. V shed 4 bases, J shed 5 bases, and the junction held 4 bases outside the gene matches. CDR1 and CDR2 (germline): SEHNR, FQNEAQ (reference sequence). The CDR3 extends over 13 amino acids. The sequencing input was blood. The chain recombines TRBV7-9 with TRBJ1-1; TRBD1 agrees at 7 bases. This clonotype was obtained from a woman aged 35 to 49 in good health. CDR3 nucleotide sequence: TGTGCCAGCAGCTCCAGGGGGGGGACTGAAGCTTTCTTT. Translation gives CASSSRGGTEAFF. The entire variable domain, with the rest obtained from reference TRBV7-9 and TRBJ1-1, is as follows: DTGVSQNPRHKITKRGQNVTFRCDPISEHNRLYWYRQTLGQGPEFLTYFQNEAQLEKSRLLSDRFSAERPKGSFSTLEIQRTEQGDSAMYLCASSSRGGTEAFFGQGTRLTVV.